The clone carrying this TCR beta chain was seen just once. The sample comes from a study of cytomegalovirus exposure and HLA in healthy donors. PCR employed 60 Vbeta and 13 Jbeta primers. Method: immunoSEQ multiplex PCR; TCRdb's copy keeps in-frame clones and lacks some. Here the sample spans about 54,000 clones, approximately 86% being singletons. This sequence was found in a woman between 18 and 29 years old in good health and CMV-seronegative. Sequenced: PBMCs.

CDR3 loop: CASNRRGLGNQPQHF. The CDR3 DNA sequence: TGTGCCAGCAATAGAAGGGGGCTAGGAAATCAGCCCCAGCATTTT. The V gene is TRBV28, the J gene TRBJ1-5; the match to TRBD1 covers 7 bases. V was clipped by 7 bases and J by 4 bases; unmatched bases: 10. CDR3 size: 15 residues. Germline loops: CDR1 MDHEN, CDR2 SYDVKM. The variable domain in full, with the rest retrieved from reference TRBV28 and TRBJ1-5, is DVKVTQSSRYLVKRTGEKVFLECVQDMDHENMFWYRQDPGLGLRLIYFSYDVKMKEKGDIPEGYSVSREKKERFSLILESASTNQTSMYLCASNRRGLGNQPQHFGDGTRLSIL.